This paragraph reports one T cell receptor (beta chain). Its antigen is unknown. Time point in this sample: persistent/refractory GD, antithyroid drugs over 5 years with positive TRAb. Isolated PBMC RNA provided the starting material for the TCR library. The entry originates in a study of regulatory T cells in long-lasting Graves disease. Study-wide context: Persistence in Graves' disease required over 5 years of antithyroid drugs plus positive TSH receptor antibodies. Study-level results: Newly diagnosed patients shared 1,000 or so public clonotypes; persistent patients shared under 3,000. Persistent disease showed a preference for TRBV28, TRBJ1-2 and TRBJ2-5.

Library construction for TCR beta used iRepertoire HTBI primers and Arm-PCR of CDR3 regions. Original methodology: Detected in the samples were some 68 TRBV and approximately 14 TRBJ segments. TCRdb used MiXCR to reprocess the multiplex PCR reads, holding one entry per CDR3 protein. These V and J calls rely on TCRdb rather than the paper's analysis. The sample carries more than 300,000 distinct CDR3 sequences, around a fifth recorded once. The V gene lost 5 bases and the J gene lost 8 bases, with 16 bases spanning the gap. Looked up from germline, CDR1 is PRHDT and CDR2 is FYEKMQ (reference sequence). The CDR3 extends over 13 amino acids.

The gene calls are TRBV13 and TRBJ2-7; tentatively, D is TRBD2 (5 bases). The TCR was taken from a female donor with Graves disease. The sample in question was peripheral blood mononuclear cells (PBMCs), obtained when the disease was refractory, from a patient treated with antithyroid drugs. The CDR3: CASSNSTITKQYF. The CDR3 DNA is TGTGCCAGCAGCAATTCGACTATTACGAAGCAGTACTTC.